The text below deals with one T cell receptor (beta chain). The source of the sample is a study of patients and donors after allogeneic stem cell transplantation. Germline V gives CDR1 SGHKS, CDR2 YYEKEE (reference sequence). Trimming cost V 4 bases and J 4 bases, with 9 bases left between them. The CDR3 is 13 amino acids. TCRdb re-called the RT-PCR reads through MiXCR, storing one row per CDR3 protein. The table lists 800,000 to 1,000,000 distinct CDR3 sequences, approximately 19% of them singletons. Sequenced material: blood, either unsorted or a sorted T cell fraction (not recorded which). The V and J genes are TRBV5-5 and TRBJ2-1, with D tentatively TRBD2 (5 bases). The clonotype was recovered from a human donor who was either an allogeneic HSCT recipient or a stem cell or donor lymphocyte infusion donor (not recorded which). It is not recorded whose cells these are; they may come from a transplant donor. CDR3 nucleotide sequence: TGTGCCAGCAGCATGGGAGTATACAATGAGCAGTTCTTC. This sequence encodes CASSMGVYNEQFF.